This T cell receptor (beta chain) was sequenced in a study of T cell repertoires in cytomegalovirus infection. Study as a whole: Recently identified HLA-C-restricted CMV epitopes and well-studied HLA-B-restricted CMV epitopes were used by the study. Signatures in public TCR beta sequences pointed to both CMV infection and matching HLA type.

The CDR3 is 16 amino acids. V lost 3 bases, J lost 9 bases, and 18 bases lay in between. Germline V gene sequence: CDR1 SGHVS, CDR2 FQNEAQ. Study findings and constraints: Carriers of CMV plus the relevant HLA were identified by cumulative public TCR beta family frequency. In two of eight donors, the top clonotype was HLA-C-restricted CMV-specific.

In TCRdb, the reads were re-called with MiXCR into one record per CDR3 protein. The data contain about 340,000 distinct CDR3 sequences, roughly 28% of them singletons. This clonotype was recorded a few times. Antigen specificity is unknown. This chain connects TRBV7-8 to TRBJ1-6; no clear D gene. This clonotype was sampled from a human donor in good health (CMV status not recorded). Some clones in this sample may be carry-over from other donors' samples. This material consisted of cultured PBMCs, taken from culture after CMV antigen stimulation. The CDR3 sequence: CASSLTVILIGSPLHF. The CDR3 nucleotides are TGTGCCAGCAGCTTGACGGTGATTTTAATAGGTTCACCCCTCCACTTT.